The 10 T cell receptor beta chains given below trace back to one sample, sequenced in a study of human T cells and chemical hapten exposure. Indicated time point: patch test 1, 2 weeks after DPC sensitization. Regarding treatment: therapeutic diphenylcyclopropenone sensitization with weekly scalp DPC. TCRdb recomputed calls from the RACE reads with MiXCR, one row per CDR3 protein. Counted here are nearly 350,000 distinct CDR3 sequences, 5.5% to 8% occurring once; the ten biggest clones make up about 8%. The sequencing here drew on whole blood, taken in connection with sensitization to the hapten diphenylcyclopropenone (DPC). Every receptor here comes from a woman aged 18-29 years with alopecia areata. Some clones in this sample may be carry-over from other donors' samples.

The genes are TRBV14 and TRBJ2-7; 13 positions agree with TRBD2. CDR1 is SGHDN and CDR2 is FVKESK in the germline V gene. This CDR3 comprises 17 residues. J gave up 5 bases and V 1 base, and 8 bases lay outside the gene matches. The CDR3 coding sequence is TGTGCCAGCAGCCAAGGGCGACTAGCGGGGGGCAGCCACGAGCAGTACTTC. Protein sequence: CASSQGRLAGGSHEQYF.

This clonotype was found a few times. The rearrangement uses TRBV6-2 or TRBV6-3 and TRBJ1-6; TRBD1 might be the D (6 bases). Per germline, CDR1 MNHEY and CDR2 SVGEGT. This CDR3 spans 14 amino acids. V was cut by 7 bases and J by 9 bases, with 16 bases left in between. CDR3 nucleotides: TGTGCCAGCACTACACAGGGACTAGGTTCACCCCTCCACTTT. Translation: CASTTQGLGSPLHF.

The chain carries TRBV4-3 and TRBJ1-1; 8 positions match TRBD1. The length of the CDR3 is 17 residues. From germline, CDR1 is LGHNA and CDR2 YSLEER. The ends lost 0 bases at V and 6 bases at J; junction bases unmatched: 12. The CDR3 loop reads CASSQESGQGIIAEAFF. The CDR3 DNA follows: TGCGCCAGCAGCCAAGAAAGCGGACAGGGAATCATAGCTGAAGCTTTCTTT.

This clonotype was detected ten times or more. The rearrangement uses TRBV11-2 and TRBJ1-1; D unresolved. Trimming removed 2 bases at V and 5 bases at J, with 9 bases between. The CDR3 covers 13 residues. Looked up from germline, CDR1 is SGHAT and CDR2 is FQNNGV. Here the CDR3 reads CASSLTVGTEAFF. For the CDR3, the DNA is TGTGCCAGCAGCTTAACCGTGGGGACTGAAGCTTTCTTT.

This clonotype showed up many times. The chain joins TRBV27 to TRBJ2-3, with a possible D match to TRBD2 (5 bases). Germline values: CDR1 MNHEY, CDR2 SMNVEV (reference sequence). The CDR3 spans 15 residues. V gave up 5 bases and J gave up 0 bases, with 12 bases separating them. The chain's CDR3 is CASSGLPRSTDTQYF. DNA of the CDR3: TGTGCCAGCAGTGGACTGCCCCGTAGCACAGATACGCAGTATTTT.

This clonotype was counted only a few times. V is TRBV6-6 and J is TRBJ2-4; 11 bases map to TRBD1. The germline V gene encodes CDR1 MNHNY and CDR2 SVGAGI (reference sequence). V lost 5 bases, J lost 3 bases, and 3 bases stayed unmatched. CDR3 size: 15 residues. CDR3 bases: TGTGCCAGCAGTGGGGACAGGGGGGGCAAAAACATTCAGTACTTC. It translates to CASSGDRGGKNIQYF.

The chain is built from TRBV4-2 and TRBJ1-1, with 8 bases lining up with TRBD1. Per the germline V gene, CDR1 is LGHNA and CDR2 is YNFKEQ. This CDR3 has 14 amino acids. Trimming at V came to 5 bases and at J to 1 base, leaving 3 bases not matched to a gene. For the CDR3, the DNA is TGTGCCAGCAGCGCAGGGGGCGCGAACACTGAAGCTTTCTTT. Its translation: CASSAGGANTEAFF.

This clonotype was picked up many times. The chain recombines TRBV6-2 or TRBV6-3 with TRBJ2-1; unclear D gene. Trimming stripped 7 bases from V and 4 bases from J, with 8 bases between. Germline-derived CDR1 and CDR2 are MNHEY and SVGEGT. This CDR3 comprises 12 residues. This CDR3 is CASTNSYNEQFF. The CDR3 DNA follows: TGTGCCAGCACCAACTCGTACAATGAGCAGTTCTTC.

This chain connects TRBV19 to TRBJ1-2, with 8 bases that match TRBD1. Germline-derived CDR1 and CDR2 are LNHDA and SQIVND (reference sequence). Trimming took 7 bases from V and 4 from J; bases not matched to a gene: 8. CDR3 length: 14 amino acids. CDR3 region: CASTQDREGYGYTF. For the CDR3, the DNA is TGTGCCAGTACCCAGGACAGGGAAGGCTATGGCTACACCTTC. The entire variable domain, with the rest obtained from reference TRBV19 and TRBJ1-2, is as follows: DGGITQSPKYLFRKEGQNVTLSCEQNLNHDAMYWYRQDPGQGLRLIYYSQIVNDFQKGDIAEGYSVSREKKESFPLTVTSAQKNPTAFYLCASTQDREGYGYTFGSGTRLTVV.

The V gene is TRBV5-1, the J gene TRBJ2-5; 8 bases agree with TRBD1. This CDR3 region has 15 residues. Germline loops: CDR1 SGHRS, CDR2 YFSETQ. The V gene end was trimmed by 4 bases and the J gene end by 4 bases; junction bases not matched to a gene: 9. CDR3 region: CASSVDRGPAETQYF. CDR3 coding DNA: TGCGCCAGCAGCGTTGACAGGGGTCCTGCAGAGACCCAGTACTTC.